This T cell receptor beta chain was retrieved from a study of T cells after yellow fever vaccination. This clonotype was picked up a small number of times. With V trimmed by 6 bases and J by 6 bases, 13 bases remained unmatched. The CDR3 totals 16 residues. The germline V gene encodes CDR1 MNHEY and CDR2 SVGEGT. Broader study findings: Abundant clonotypes from the bulk population could have been carried over as contaminants into FACS-sorted repertoires. A faster peak, day 5 versus 15, was reached by the weaker secondary response.

Researchers made TCR cDNA using 5'RACE template switching, and this step added a universal primer site and UMIs. Each CDR3 protein gets one entry after TCRdb re-called the 5' RACE reads with MiXCR. The sample has approximately 85,000 distinct CDR3 sequences, about an eighth seen once. This chain joins TRBV6-2 or TRBV6-3 and TRBJ1-5; 8 nucleotides agree with TRBD1. The sample here was CD8+ T cells not binding an NS4B(214-222) dextramer, sorted from PBMCs, taken 21 days after the first yellow fever vaccination. The sequence was collected from a man between 18 and 35 years old who received the YFV17D yellow fever vaccine. CDR3 protein: CASRATGAMVRQPQHF. The DNA of the CDR3 is TGTGCCAGCAGGGCGACAGGGGCTATGGTTCGTCAGCCCCAGCATTTT.